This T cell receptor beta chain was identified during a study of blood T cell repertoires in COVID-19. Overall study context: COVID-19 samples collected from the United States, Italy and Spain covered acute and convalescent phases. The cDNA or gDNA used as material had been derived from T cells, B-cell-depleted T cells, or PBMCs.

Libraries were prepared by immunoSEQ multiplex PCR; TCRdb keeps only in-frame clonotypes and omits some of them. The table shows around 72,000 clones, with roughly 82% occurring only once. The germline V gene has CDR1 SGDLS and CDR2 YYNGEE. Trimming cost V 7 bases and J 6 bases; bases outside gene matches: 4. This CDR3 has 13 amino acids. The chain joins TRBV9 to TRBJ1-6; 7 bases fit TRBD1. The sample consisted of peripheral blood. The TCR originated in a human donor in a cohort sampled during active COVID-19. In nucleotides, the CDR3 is TGTGCCAGCTCCCGGGACAGTAATTCACCCCTCCACTTT. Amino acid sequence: CASSRDSNSPLHF.